This passage covers 24 T cell receptor beta chains from one sample sequenced in a study of post-analysis software for immune sequencing data (dated by TCRdb to about 2015). These receptors have no identified antigens. Library creation used PCR. Sequenced on an Illumina HiSeq 2500. To reduce PCR and sequencing biases, unique molecular identifiers were incorporated into the TCR beta cDNA libraries. In-frame beta chains were kept once TCRdb had trimmed the public reads at Q25 with fastp and called clones with MiXCR. Each record represents a unique CDR3 protein, reported with the most common genes and DNA among its rows. The sample includes 500,000 to 600,000 distinct CDR3 sequences, with roughly 45% observed a single time. Of the sample, around 1.7% falls within the top ten clones. The study at large found these results: Several TRBV segments, including TRBV5-6, TRBV5-1 and TRBV20-1, were significantly more frequent in patients than controls.

Material: blood. The receptor set was obtained from a girl aged 5-17 years with multiple sclerosis.

V and J are TRBV7-2 and TRBJ2-1, with D tentatively TRBD1 (6 bases). Per the germline V gene, CDR1 is SGHTA and CDR2 is FQGNSA. V was clipped by 4 bases and J by 7 bases, with 11 bases between them. CDR3 length: 13 residues. CDR3 loop: CASSSYDRNEQFF. CDR3 in DNA: TGTGCCAGCAGCTCCTACGACAGGAATGAGCAGTTCTTC.

V is TRBV6-1 and J is TRBJ2-7, with TRBD2 as a possible D gene (6 bases). The CDR3 spans 14 residues. The V end was cut by 2 bases, the J end by 2 bases, with 10 bases between. Germline V gene data show CDR1 as MNHNS and CDR2 as SASEGT. The CDR3 reads CASSERDFAYEQYF. The CDR3 DNA is TGTGCCAGCAGTGAAAGGGACTTCGCCTACGAGCAGTACTTC.

This chain joins TRBV3-1 and TRBJ2-1; D is possibly TRBD2 (5 bases). Germline CDR1 is LGHDT and CDR2 is YNNKEL (reference sequence). This CDR3 has 15 residues. V lost 7 bases and J lost 2, with 15 bases in between. CDR3 DNA sequence: TGTGCCAGCAAGGGAGCGGTGTGGCCCTACAATGAGCAGTTCTTC. It translates to CASKGAVWPYNEQFF.

CDR3 region: CASSFTRTGDGNQPQHF. CDR3 coding DNA: TGTGCCAGCAGCTTCACGCGGACAGGGGATGGAAATCAGCCCCAGCATTTT. The V gene is TRBV7-9, the J gene TRBJ1-5; TRBD1 matches at 9 bases. Germline trimming cut 3 bases from V and 4 bases from J; bases unmatched to any gene: 10. From germline, CDR1 is SEHNR and CDR2 FQNEAQ (reference sequence). The CDR3 consists of 17 residues.

The chain combines TRBV4-1 with TRBJ1-2; D possibly corresponds to TRBD1 (5 bases). The length of the CDR3 is 16 residues. V dropped 1 base and J dropped 2 bases, with 14 bases sitting between them. Germline CDR1 is MGHRA and CDR2 is YSYEKL. The CDR3 DNA follows: TGCGCCAGCAGCCAAGTGGGGGGGACCCGAAACTATGGCTACACCTTC. Protein product: CASSQVGGTRNYGYTF.

The chain combines TRBV20-1 with TRBJ2-5; D is undetermined. Trimming removed 3 bases from V and 5 bases from J, with 25 bases in between. Germline CDR1 DFQATT, CDR2 SNEGSKA (reference sequence). This CDR3 comprises 17 residues. CDR3 amino acids: CSASSGRTFISSETQYF. For the CDR3, the DNA is TGCAGTGCTAGTTCCGGTCGCACGTTTATCTCCTCCGAGACCCAGTACTTC.

The chain couples TRBV7-9 to TRBJ1-5, with D unresolved. CDR1 and CDR2 (germline): SEHNR, FQNEAQ (reference sequence). V was clipped by 5 bases and J by 7 bases, with 12 bases between them. CDR3 size: 13 residues. CDR3 bases: TGTGCCAGCAGCCCCGCGGCGGGACAGCCCCAGCATTTT. Amino acids: CASSPAAGQPQHF.

This clonotype was seen only a few times. V is TRBV6-6 and J is TRBJ2-1, with D unresolved. CDR1 and CDR2 (germline): MNHNY, SVGAGI (reference sequence). The V and J ends lost 8 bases and 6 bases respectively, with 8 bases between them. The CDR3 covers 11 residues. CDR3 DNA: TGTGCCAGCCGCTGGGGCAATGAGCAGTTCTTC. Translating it yields CASRWGNEQFF.

This clonotype came up a few times. This rearrangement joins TRBV20-1 to TRBJ1-2; D might be TRBD1 (5 bases). CDR3 size: 12 residues. Trimming pared 3 bases from V and 6 bases from J, leaving 11 bases between. Germline V gene lookup returns CDR1 DFQATT and CDR2 SNEGSKA (reference sequence). DNA of the CDR3: TGCAGTGCTAGTAGCAGGGTTAATGGCTACACCTTC. This gives the protein CSASSRVNGYTF.

The rearrangement uses TRBV5-6 and TRBJ1-2; 10 nucleotides line up with TRBD1. The CDR3 is 16 amino acids. Germline V gene data show CDR1 as SGHDT and CDR2 as YYEEEE. J was trimmed by 7 bases and V by 3 bases; bases with no gene match: 12. CDR3 nucleotide sequence: TGTGCCAGCAGCTACCTCCCGACAGGGGGCATATTTGGCTACACCTTC. Translation: CASSYLPTGGIFGYTF.

A remark on this clonotype: An end of the junction differs from the germline gene, which may be a read error. The rearrangement joins TRBV29-1 to TRBJ1-1; D perhaps matches TRBD1 (6 bases). The CDR3 runs 14 residues. The germline V gene has CDR1 SQVTM and CDR2 ANQGSEA. Here the CDR3 reads CSVGGRTVNTEAFF. The CDR3 region has the DNA TGCAGCGTTGGGGGTAGGACAGTGAATACTGAAGCTTTCTTT.

The V call is TRBV29-1, the J call TRBJ1-4; D not certain. The CDR3 sequence is 16 residues long. V shed 4 bases and J shed 3 bases, with 18 bases lying between them. CDR1 is SQVTM and CDR2 is ANQGSEA in the germline V gene. CDR3: CSVVSDKLNPNEKLFF. The DNA of the CDR3 is TGCAGCGTTGTAAGTGACAAATTGAACCCTAATGAAAAACTGTTTTTT. Together with reference TRBV29-1 and TRBJ1-4, the CDR3 gives the full variable domain: SAVISQKPSRDICQRGTSLTIQCQVDSQVTMMFWYRQQPGQSLTLIATANQGSEATYESGFVIDKFPISRPNLTFSTLTVSNMSPEDSSIYLCSVVSDKLNPNEKLFFGSGTQLSVL.

The chain links TRBV11-3 to TRBJ2-4; TRBD2 aligns across 8 bases. The better agreement between TRBJ2-7 and the DNA end casts doubt on the J call. Germline V gene data show CDR1 as SGHNT and CDR2 as YENEEA. The CDR3 loop spans 14 amino acids. The CDR3 nucleotides are TGTGCCAGCAGCTCCGAGCGGGAGCAGAGCGAGCAGTACTTC. The encoded protein is CASSSEREQSEQYF.

This clonotype was recorded a few times. The rearrangement links TRBV29-1 to TRBJ1-2; the D is unclear. CDR1 and CDR2 from the germline V gene are SQVTM and ANQGSEA. The germline V and J ends were trimmed by 4 bases and 1 base, with 4 bases remaining between them. The CDR3 has 11 residues. The CDR3 region is CSVVVNYGYTF. CDR3 bases: TGCAGCGTTGTTGTTAACTATGGCTACACCTTC.

The chain combines TRBV29-1 with TRBJ1-4; TRBD1 might be the D (5 bases). Germline CDR1 SQVTM, CDR2 ANQGSEA. CDR3 length: 10 residues. The V and J ends lost 7 bases and 9 bases respectively, with 9 bases between them. The CDR3: CSAGDKKLFF. The CDR3 region has the DNA TGCAGCGCGGGGGATAAAAAACTGTTTTTT.

This clonotype turned up a few times. The chain combines TRBV12-3 or TRBV12-4 with TRBJ2-7; 14 bases are a match to TRBD2. This CDR3 contains 14 residues. V lost 6 bases, J lost 7 bases, and 5 bases stayed unmatched. CDR3 sequence (DNA): TGTGCCAGCAGAACGACTAGCGGGAGGGGGGAGCAGTACTTC. This codes for CASRTTSGRGEQYF.

Turning to this clonotype: The junction differs from germline at one of its ends, possibly a read error. V gene TRBV10-3 combines with J gene TRBJ2-5, with D tentatively TRBD2 (5 bases). This CDR3 has 13 residues. CDR1 is ENHRY and CDR2 is SYGVKD in the germline V gene. CDR3 sequence reads: CVISERIQETQYF. Here the CDR3 DNA reads TGTGTCATCAGTGAGCGGATACAAGAGACCCAGTACTTC.

The chain links TRBV6-6 to TRBJ1-2; D perhaps matches TRBD1 (6 bases). Per the germline V gene, CDR1 is MNHNY and CDR2 is SVGAGI (reference sequence). Trimming cost V 8 bases and J 3 bases, with 10 bases left between them. The CDR3 sequence is 12 residues long. Here the CDR3 reads CASSHRDYGYTF. CDR3 bases: TGTGCCAGCTCCCACAGGGACTATGGCTACACCTTC.

V and J are TRBV2 and TRBJ2-7; 12 bases align to TRBD2. Germline V gene lookup returns CDR1 SNHLY and CDR2 FYNNEI. Trimming took 8 bases from V and 0 from J; bases not matched to a gene: 5. This CDR3 is 15 amino acids long. CDR3 sequence: CASRMTSGSSYEQYF. The CDR3, as DNA: TGTGCCAGCCGCATGACTAGCGGGAGCTCCTACGAGCAGTACTTC. Combining the CDR3 with reference TRBV2 and TRBJ2-7 gives the whole variable domain EPEVTQTPSHQVTQMGQEVILRCVPISNHLYFYWYRQILGQKVEFLVSFYNNEISEKSEIFDDQFSVERPDGSNFTLKIRSTKLEDSAMYFCASRMTSGSSYEQYFGPGTRLTVT.

The V gene is TRBV12-3 or TRBV12-4, the J gene TRBJ1-2, with 8 positions matching TRBD1. Losses at the gene ends were 1 base for V and 4 bases for J; bases not matched to a gene: 11. The CDR3 sequence is 17 residues long. This CDR3 reads CASSLVGVAGGGYGYTF. The CDR3 DNA sequence: TGTGCCAGCAGTTTAGTGGGCGTCGCAGGGGGCGGCTATGGCTACACCTTC.

The chain combines TRBV4-1 with TRBJ1-5; 7 bases map to TRBD1. The V segment lost 0 bases and the J segment 6 bases; nucleotides outside the gene matches: 5. Germline values: CDR1 MGHRA, CDR2 YSYEKL. The CDR3 length is 15 residues. CDR3 in amino acids: CASSQERQGIQPQHF. The DNA for the CDR3 is TGCGCCAGCAGCCAAGAAAGACAGGGCATTCAGCCCCAGCATTTT.

The J gene is TRBJ2-7, the V gene TRBV5-1; 10 nucleotides agree with TRBD2. V was pared by 4 bases and J by 8 bases, with 12 bases of the junction left unmatched. Germline assignment: CDR1 SGHRS and CDR2 YFSETQ. The CDR3 is 15 residues long. Here the CDR3 DNA reads TGCGCCAGCAGCCCGGGGGCTAGCGGGAGTCTCCAGCAGTACTTC. Its translation is CASSPGASGSLQQYF. Using reference TRBV5-1 and TRBJ2-7 for the parts outside the CDR3, the full variable domain is KAGVTQTPRYLIKTRGQQVTLSCSPISGHRSVSWYQQTPGQGLQFLFEYFSETQRNKGNFPGRFSGRQFSNSRSEMNVSTLELGDSALYLCASSPGASGSLQQYFGPGTRLTVT.

The chain recombines TRBV4-1 with TRBJ2-1; 7 bases match TRBD2. Losses at the gene ends were 1 base for V and 6 bases for J; bases not matched to a gene: 3. The CDR3 sequence is 14 residues long. Looked up from germline, CDR1 is MGHRA and CDR2 is YSYEKL. CDR3 amino acids: CASSQALATNEQFF. CDR3 bases: TGCGCCAGCAGCCAAGCACTAGCGACCAATGAGCAGTTCTTC.

The chain has TRBV7-9 and TRBJ1-1, with TRBD1 matching over 11 bases. The J segment lost 5 bases and the V segment lost 5 bases, leaving 7 bases of the junction unmatched. Germline V gene sequence: CDR1 SEHNR, CDR2 FQNEAQ (reference sequence). The CDR3 is made up of 15 amino acids. CDR3 loop: CASSTGQGARTEAFF. CDR3 nucleotides: TGTGCCAGCAGCACCGGACAGGGGGCGCGGACTGAAGCTTTCTTT.